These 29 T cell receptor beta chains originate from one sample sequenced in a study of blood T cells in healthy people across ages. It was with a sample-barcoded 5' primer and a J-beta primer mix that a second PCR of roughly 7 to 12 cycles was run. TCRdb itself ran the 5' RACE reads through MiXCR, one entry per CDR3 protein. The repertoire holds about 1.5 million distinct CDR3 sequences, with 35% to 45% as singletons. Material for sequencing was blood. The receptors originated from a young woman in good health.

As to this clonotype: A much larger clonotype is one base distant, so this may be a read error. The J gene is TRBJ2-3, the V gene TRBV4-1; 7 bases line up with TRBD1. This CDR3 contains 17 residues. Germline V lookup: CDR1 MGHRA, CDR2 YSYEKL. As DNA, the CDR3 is TGCACCAGCAGCCACTTACCGGGACAGCTAATCACAGATACGCAGTATTTT. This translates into CTSSHLPGQLITDTQYF.

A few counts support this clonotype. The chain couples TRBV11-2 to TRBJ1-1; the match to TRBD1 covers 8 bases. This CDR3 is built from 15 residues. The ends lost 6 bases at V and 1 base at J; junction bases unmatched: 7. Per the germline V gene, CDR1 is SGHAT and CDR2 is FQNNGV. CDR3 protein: CASRPTGDGNTEAFF. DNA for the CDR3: TGTGCCAGCAGACCGACAGGGGATGGGAACACTGAAGCTTTCTTT.

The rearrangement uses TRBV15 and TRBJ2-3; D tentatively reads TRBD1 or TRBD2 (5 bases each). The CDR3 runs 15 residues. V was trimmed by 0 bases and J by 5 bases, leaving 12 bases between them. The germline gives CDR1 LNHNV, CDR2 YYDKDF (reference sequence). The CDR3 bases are TGTGCCACCAGCAGAGACGGGGCCCACGAAGATACGCAGTATTTT. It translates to CATSRDGAHEDTQYF.

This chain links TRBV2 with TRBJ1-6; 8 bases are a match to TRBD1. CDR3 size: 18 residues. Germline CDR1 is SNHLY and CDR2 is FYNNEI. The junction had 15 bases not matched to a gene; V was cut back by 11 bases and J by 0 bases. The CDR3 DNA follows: TGTGCCGCGGACCTCCGGACAGGGCCGAGCTCCTATAATTCACCCCTCCACTTT. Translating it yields CAADLRTGPSSYNSPLHF.

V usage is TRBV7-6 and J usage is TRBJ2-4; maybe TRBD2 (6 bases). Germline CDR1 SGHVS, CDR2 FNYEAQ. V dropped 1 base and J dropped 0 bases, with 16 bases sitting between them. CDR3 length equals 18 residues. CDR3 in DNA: TGTGCCAGCAGCTTAGGACAGATGAGGGGACTAGCCAAAAACATTCAGTACTTC. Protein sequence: CASSLGQMRGLAKNIQYF.

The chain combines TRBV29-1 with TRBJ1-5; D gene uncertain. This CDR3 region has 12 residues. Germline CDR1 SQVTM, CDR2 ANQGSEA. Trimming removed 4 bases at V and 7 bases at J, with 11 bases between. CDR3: CSVGMVDQPQHF. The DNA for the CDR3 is TGCAGCGTTGGGATGGTGGACCAGCCCCAGCATTTT.

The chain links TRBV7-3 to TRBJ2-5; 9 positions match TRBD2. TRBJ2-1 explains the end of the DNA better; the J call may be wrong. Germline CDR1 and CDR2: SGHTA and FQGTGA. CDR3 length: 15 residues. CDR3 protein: CASSSLAGFQETQFF. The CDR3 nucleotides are TGTGCCAGCAGCTCCCTAGCGGGATTCCAAGAGACCCAGTTCTTC.

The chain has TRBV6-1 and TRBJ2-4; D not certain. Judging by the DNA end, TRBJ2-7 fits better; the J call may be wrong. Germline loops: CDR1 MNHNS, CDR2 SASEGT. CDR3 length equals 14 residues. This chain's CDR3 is CASSEVPQIYEQYF. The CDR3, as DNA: TGTGCCAGCAGTGAAGTACCCCAGATCTACGAGCAGTACTTC.

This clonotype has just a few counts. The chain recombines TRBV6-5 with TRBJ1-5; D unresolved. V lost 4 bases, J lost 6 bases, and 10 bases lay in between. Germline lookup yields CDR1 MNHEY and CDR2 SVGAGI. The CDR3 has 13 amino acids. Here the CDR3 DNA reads TGTGCCAGCAGTTCCCTCGACCGTCAGCCCCAGCATTTT. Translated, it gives CASSSLDRQPQHF.

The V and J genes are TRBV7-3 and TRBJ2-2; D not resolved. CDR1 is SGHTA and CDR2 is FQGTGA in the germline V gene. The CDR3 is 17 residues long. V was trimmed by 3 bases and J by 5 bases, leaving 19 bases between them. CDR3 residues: CASSFMLGPIGTGELFF. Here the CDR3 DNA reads TGTGCCAGCAGCTTTATGTTGGGTCCTATTGGGACCGGGGAGCTGTTTTTT.

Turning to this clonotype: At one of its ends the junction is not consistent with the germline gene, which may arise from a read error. For the CDR3, the DNA is TGTGCCAACAGCTCTGAGCAGTTCTTC. Encoded protein: CANSSEQFF. The genes are TRBV7-9 and TRBJ2-1; D is undetermined. The CDR3 covers 9 residues. The germline gives CDR1 SEHNR, CDR2 FQNEAQ (reference sequence).

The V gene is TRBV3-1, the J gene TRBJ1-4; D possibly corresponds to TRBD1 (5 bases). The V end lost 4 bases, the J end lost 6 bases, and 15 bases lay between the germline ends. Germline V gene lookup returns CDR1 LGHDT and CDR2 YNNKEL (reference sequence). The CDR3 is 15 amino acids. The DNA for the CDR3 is TGTGCCAGCAGCCCCGACAACGGACACCATGAAAAACTGTTTTTT. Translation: CASSPDNGHHEKLFF.

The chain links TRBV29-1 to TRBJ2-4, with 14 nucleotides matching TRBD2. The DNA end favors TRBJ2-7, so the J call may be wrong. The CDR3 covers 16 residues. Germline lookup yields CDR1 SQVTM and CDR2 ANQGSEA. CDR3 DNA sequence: TGCAGCGTGCCCGGACTAGCGGGGGGAAGCTCCTACGAGCAGTACTTC. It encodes CSVPGLAGGSSYEQYF.

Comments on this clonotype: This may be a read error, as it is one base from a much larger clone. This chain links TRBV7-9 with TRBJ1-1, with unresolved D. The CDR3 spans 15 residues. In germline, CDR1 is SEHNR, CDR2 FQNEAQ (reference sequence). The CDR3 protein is CAGSLADFSNTEAFF. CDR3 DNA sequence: TGTGCCGGCAGCTTAGCGGACTTCTCGAACACTGAAGCTTTCTTT.

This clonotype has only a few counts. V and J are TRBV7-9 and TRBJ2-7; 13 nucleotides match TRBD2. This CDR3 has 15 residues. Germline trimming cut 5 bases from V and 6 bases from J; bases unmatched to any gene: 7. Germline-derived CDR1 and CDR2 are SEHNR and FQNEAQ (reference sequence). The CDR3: CASSPETSGRFEQYF. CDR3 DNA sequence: TGTGCCAGCAGCCCGGAGACTAGCGGGAGGTTCGAGCAGTACTTC.

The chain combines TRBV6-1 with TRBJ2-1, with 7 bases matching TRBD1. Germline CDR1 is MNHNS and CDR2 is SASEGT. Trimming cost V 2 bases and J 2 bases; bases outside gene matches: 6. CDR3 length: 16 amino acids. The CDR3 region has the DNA TGTGCCAGCAGTGAATCCGACAGGGTTGCCTACAATGAGCAGTTCTTC. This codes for CASSESDRVAYNEQFF.

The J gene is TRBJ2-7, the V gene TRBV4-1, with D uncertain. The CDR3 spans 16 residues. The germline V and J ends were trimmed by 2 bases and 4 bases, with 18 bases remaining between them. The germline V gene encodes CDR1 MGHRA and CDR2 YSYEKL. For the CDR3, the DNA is TGCGCCAGCAGCCAAATGCCCACCCATGGAAGTTACGAGCAGTACTTC. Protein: CASSQMPTHGSYEQYF.

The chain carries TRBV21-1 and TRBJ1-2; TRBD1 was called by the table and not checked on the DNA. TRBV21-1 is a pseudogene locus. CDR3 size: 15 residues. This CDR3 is CASSNYQGASYGYTF. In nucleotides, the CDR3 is TGTGCCAGCAGCAATTATCAGGGGGCGAGCTATGGCTACACCTTC.

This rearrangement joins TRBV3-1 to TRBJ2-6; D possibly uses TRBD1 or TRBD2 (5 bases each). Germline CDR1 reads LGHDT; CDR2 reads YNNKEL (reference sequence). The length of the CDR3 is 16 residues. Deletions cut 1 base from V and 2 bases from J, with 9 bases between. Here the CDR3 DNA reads TGTGCCAGCAGCCAAGGATGGGGACCTGGGGCCAACGTCCTGACTTTC. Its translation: CASSQGWGPGANVLTF.

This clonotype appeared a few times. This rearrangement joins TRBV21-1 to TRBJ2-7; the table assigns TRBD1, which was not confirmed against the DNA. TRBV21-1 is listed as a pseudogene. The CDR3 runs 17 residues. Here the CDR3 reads CASSKERGVGSSYEQYF. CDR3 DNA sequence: TGTGCCAGCAGCAAAGAGAGAGGGGTCGGGAGCTCCTACGAGCAGTACTTC.

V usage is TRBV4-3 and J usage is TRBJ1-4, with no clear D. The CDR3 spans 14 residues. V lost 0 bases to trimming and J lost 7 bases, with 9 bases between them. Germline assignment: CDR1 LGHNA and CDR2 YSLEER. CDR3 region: CASSQDVSGEKLFF. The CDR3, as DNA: TGCGCCAGCAGCCAAGATGTGTCTGGTGAAAAACTGTTTTTT.

The CDR3 region has the DNA TGTGCCACCAGCAGAGAGTGGGTGAGGAGGGGCTACGAGCAGTACTTC. Its translation: CATSREWVRRGYEQYF. The chain links TRBV15 to TRBJ2-5; weak D call: TRBD2 (6 bases). The J call may be incorrect, as the DNA end agrees better with TRBJ2-7. The CDR3 totals 16 residues. The germline CDR1 and CDR2 sequences are LNHNV and YYDKDF (reference sequence).

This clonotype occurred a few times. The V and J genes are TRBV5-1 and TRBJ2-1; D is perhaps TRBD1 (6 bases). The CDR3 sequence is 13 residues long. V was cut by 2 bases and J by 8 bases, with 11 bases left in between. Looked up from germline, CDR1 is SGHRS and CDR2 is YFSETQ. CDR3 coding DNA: TGCGCCAGCAGCTTCAACAGGGATCATGAGCAGTTCTTC. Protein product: CASSFNRDHEQFF. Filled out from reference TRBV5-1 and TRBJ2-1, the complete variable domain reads KAGVTQTPRYLIKTRGQQVTLSCSPISGHRSVSWYQQTPGQGLQFLFEYFSETQRNKGNFPGRFSGRQFSNSRSEMNVSTLELGDSALYLCASSFNRDHEQFFGPGTRLTVL.

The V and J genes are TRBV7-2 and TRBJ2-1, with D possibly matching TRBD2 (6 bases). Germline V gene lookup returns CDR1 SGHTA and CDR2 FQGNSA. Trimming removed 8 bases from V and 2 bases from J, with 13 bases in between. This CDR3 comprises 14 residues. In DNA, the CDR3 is TGTGCCAGCGGGGGGTCCCGCCCCTACAATGAGCAGTTCTTC. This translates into CASGGSRPYNEQFF.

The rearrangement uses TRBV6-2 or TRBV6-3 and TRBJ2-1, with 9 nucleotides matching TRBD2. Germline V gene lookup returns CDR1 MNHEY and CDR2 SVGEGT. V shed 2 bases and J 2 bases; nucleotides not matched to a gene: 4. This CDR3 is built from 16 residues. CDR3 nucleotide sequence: TGTGCCAGCAGTTACCGGCGGGGGGGACCCTACAATGAGCAGTTCTTC. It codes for CASSYRRGGPYNEQFF.

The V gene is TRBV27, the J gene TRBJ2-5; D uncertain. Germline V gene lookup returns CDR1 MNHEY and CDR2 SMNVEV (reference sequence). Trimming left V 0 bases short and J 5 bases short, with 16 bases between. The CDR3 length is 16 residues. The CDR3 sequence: CASSLSPVGLWETQYF. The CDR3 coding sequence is TGTGCCAGCAGTTTATCCCCCGTGGGATTGTGGGAGACCCAGTACTTC.

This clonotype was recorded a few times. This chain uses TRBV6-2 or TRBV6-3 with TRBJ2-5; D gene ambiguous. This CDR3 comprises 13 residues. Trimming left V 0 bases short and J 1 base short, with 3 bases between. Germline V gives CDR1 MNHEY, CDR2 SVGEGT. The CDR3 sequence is CASSYSIQETQYF. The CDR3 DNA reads TGTGCCAGCAGTTACTCGATCCAAGAGACCCAGTACTTC.

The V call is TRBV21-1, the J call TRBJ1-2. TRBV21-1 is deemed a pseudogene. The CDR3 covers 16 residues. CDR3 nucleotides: TGTGCCAGCAACGCAAGGACCCATACTACCGGGAATGGCTACACCTTC. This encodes CASNARTHTTGNGYTF.

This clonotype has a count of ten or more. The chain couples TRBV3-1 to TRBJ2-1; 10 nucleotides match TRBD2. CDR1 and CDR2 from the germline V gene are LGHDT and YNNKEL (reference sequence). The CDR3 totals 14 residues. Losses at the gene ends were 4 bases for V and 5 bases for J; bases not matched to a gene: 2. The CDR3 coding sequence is TGTGCCAGCAGCCTTAGCGGGGGGAACAATGAGCAGTTCTTC. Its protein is CASSLSGGNNEQFF.